This T cell receptor beta chain derives from a study of T cell responses to AZD1222 COVID-19 vaccine. The protocol was immunoSEQ multiplex PCR, while the TCRdb copy is restricted to in-frame clones and leaves out a portion. The sample has some 170,000 clones; about nine tenths are singletons. General study results and limits: Spike as a whole was targeted by vaccine-associated CD4 TCRs, dominant at 160-218 and 743-854.

Trimming removed 6 bases from V and 0 bases from J, with 3 bases in between. CDR3 length equals 13 residues. The germline V gene has CDR1 LNHDA and CDR2 SQIVND (reference sequence). About this clone: Its antigen is unidentified.

The TCR originated in an adult who received the AZD1222 COVID-19 vaccine. The sample in question was peripheral blood, obtained 28 days after the second AZD1222 dose. V usage is TRBV19 and J usage is TRBJ1-6, with unresolved D. The CDR3 is CASRDSYNSPLHF. The DNA of the CDR3 is TGTGCCAGTAGAGACTCCTATAATTCACCCCTCCACTTT.